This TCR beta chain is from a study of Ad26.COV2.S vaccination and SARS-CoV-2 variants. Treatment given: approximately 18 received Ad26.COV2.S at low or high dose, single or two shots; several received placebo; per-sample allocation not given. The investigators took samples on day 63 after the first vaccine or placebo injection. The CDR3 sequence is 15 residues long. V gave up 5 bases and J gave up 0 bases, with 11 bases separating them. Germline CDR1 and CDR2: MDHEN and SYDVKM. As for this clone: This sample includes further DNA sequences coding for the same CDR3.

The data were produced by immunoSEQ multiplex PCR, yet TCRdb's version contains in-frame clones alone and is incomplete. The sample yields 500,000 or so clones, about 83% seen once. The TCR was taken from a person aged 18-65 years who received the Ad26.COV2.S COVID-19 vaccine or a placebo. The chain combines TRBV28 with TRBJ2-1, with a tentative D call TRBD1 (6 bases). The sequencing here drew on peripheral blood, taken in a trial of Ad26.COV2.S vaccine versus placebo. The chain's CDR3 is CASSPRGSSYNEQFF. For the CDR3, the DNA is TGTGCCAGCAGTCCTAGGGGGAGCTCCTACAATGAGCAGTTCTTC.